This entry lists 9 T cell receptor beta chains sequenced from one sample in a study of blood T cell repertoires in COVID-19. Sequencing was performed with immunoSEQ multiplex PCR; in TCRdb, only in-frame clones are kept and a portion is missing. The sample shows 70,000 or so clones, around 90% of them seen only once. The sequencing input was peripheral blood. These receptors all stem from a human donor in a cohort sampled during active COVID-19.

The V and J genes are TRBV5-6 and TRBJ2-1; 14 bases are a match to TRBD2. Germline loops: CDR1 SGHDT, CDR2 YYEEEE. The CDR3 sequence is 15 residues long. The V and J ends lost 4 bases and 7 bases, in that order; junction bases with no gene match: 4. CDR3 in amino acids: CASSVWTSGRNEQFF. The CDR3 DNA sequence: TGTGCCAGCAGCGTGTGGACTAGCGGGAGGAATGAGCAGTTCTTC.

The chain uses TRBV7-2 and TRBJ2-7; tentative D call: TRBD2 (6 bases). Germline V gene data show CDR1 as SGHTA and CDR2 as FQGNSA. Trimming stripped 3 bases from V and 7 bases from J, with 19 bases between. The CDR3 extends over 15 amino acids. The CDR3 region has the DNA TGTGCCAGCAGCTTGGGGATCCGGTCAGGAGGGGAGCAGTACGTC. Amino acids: CASSLGIRSGGEQYV.

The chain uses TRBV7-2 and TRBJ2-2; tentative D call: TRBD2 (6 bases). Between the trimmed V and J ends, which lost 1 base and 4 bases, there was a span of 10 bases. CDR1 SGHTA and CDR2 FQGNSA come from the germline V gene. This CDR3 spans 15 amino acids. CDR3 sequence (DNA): TGTGCCAGCAGCTTAGAAAGCGGGTCCACCGGGGAGCTGTTTTTT. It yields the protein CASSLESGSTGELFF.

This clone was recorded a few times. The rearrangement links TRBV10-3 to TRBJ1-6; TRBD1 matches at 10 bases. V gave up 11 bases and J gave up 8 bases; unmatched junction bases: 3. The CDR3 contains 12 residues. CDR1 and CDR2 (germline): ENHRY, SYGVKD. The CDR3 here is CACGQGDSPLHF. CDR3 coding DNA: TGTGCCTGTGGACAGGGGGATTCACCCCTCCACTTT.

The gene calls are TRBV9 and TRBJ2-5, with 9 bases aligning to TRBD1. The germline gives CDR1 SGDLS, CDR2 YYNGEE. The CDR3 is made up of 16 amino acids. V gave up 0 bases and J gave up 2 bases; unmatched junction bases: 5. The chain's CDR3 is CASSVAQGAGQETQYF. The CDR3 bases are TGTGCCAGCAGCGTAGCACAGGGGGCCGGGCAAGAGACCCAGTACTTC.

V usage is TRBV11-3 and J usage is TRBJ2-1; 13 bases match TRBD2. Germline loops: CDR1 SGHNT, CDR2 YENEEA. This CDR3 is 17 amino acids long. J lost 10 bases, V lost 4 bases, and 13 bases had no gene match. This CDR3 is CASSSRQTSGRVAEQFF. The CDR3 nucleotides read TGTGCCAGCAGCTCCCGCCAAACTAGCGGGAGGGTTGCGGAGCAGTTCTTC.

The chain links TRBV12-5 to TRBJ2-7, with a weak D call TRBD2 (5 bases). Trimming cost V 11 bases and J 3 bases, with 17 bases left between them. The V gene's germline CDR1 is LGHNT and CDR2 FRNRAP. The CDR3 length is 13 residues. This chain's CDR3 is CAWWRSRFYEQYF. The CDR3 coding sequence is TGTGCTTGGTGGAGGAGCAGATTCTACGAGCAGTACTTC.

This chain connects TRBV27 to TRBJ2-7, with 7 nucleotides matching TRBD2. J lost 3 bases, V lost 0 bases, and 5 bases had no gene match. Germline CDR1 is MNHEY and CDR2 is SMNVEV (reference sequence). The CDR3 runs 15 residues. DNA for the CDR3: TGTGCCAGCAGTTTATCACAGCGGGATATCTACGAGCAGTACGTC. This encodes CASSLSQRDIYEQYV.

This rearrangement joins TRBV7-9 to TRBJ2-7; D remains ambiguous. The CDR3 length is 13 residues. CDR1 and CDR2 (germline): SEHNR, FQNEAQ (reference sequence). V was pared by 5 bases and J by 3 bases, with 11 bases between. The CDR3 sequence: CASSPRGVYEQYV. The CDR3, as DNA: TGTGCCAGCAGCCCGCGAGGTGTCTACGAGCAGTACGTC.